This T cell receptor (beta chain) was profiled in a study of blood T cells in healthy people across ages. Whole-study findings and limits: Both higher diversity and more naive CD4+ cells marked long-lived donors when set against aged donors. PBMCs left unsorted prevented a conclusive naive versus antigen-experienced comparison.

This clonotype occurred a few times. Antigen unknown. The CDR3 extends over 15 amino acids. The V gene end was trimmed by 6 bases and the J gene end by 5 bases; junction bases not matched to a gene: 7. The authors ran a second PCR of about 6 to 11 cycles using a sample-barcoded 5' primer and a J-beta primer mix. Researchers report that a template-switch adaptor with 12 random nucleotides tagged each cDNA molecule. One entry per CDR3 protein results from TCRdb running MiXCR on the 5' RACE reads. The data show about 570,000 distinct CDR3 sequences, 25% to 30% seen once. The source is a woman in her 70s in good health. V and J are TRBV12-3 or TRBV12-4 and TRBJ2-2; 9 bases are shared with TRBD1. The specimen was blood. The CDR3 region is CASSLQGALTGELFF. CDR3 bases: TGTGCCAGCAGCCTACAGGGGGCGTTGACCGGGGAGCTGTTTTTT.